These 27 T cell receptor beta chains share one sample of origin, sequenced in a study of blood T cell repertoires in COVID-19. The protocol was immunoSEQ multiplex PCR, while the TCRdb copy is restricted to in-frame clones and leaves out a portion. The profile covers 200,000 to 250,000 clones, with 87% appearing a single time and 11% taken by the ten largest. Specimen: PBMCs or T cells enriched from blood (not recorded which). These receptor sequences come from a man younger than 40 who had recovered from COVID-19.

The chain recombines TRBV7-3 with TRBJ1-1; D is perhaps TRBD1 (5 bases). From germline, CDR1 is SGHTA and CDR2 FQGTGA. Trimming removed 5 bases at V and 6 bases at J, with 13 bases between. The CDR3 runs to 13 residues. The CDR3 protein is CASSPGTDAEAFF. In DNA form, the CDR3 reads TGTGCCAGCAGCCCCGGGACTGATGCTGAAGCTTTCTTT.

V usage is TRBV9 and J usage is TRBJ2-2, with D possibly matching TRBD2 (7 bases). Germline V gene lookup returns CDR1 SGDLS and CDR2 YYNGEE. The CDR3 consists of 15 residues. With 6 bases removed from V and 5 bases from J, the gap between germline ends came to 17 bases. Here the CDR3 reads CASTPSGGGTGELFF. The DNA for the CDR3 is TGTGCCAGCACCCCTAGCGGAGGGGGGACCGGGGAGCTGTTTTTT.

The sample holds a few counts of this clone. This may be a read error: a much more frequent sequence differs by one nucleotide. The same CDR3 arises from other DNA sequences in this sample as well. The chain recombines TRBV7-4 with TRBJ1-5; perhaps TRBD1 as D (5 bases). CDR3 length equals 17 residues. Germline lookup yields CDR1 SGHVT and CDR2 SQSDAQ. DNA of the CDR3: TGTGCCACCAGCGCCGGATACGGGGGGGGGAGCAATCAGCCCCAGCATTTT. It translates to CATSAGYGGGSNQPQHF.

This sequence joins TRBV11-2 and TRBJ2-7; 8 nucleotides match TRBD2. The germline CDR1 and CDR2 sequences are SGHAT and FQNNGV. This CDR3 comprises 16 residues. V lost 8 bases, J lost 2 bases, and 14 bases stayed unmatched. In DNA form, the CDR3 reads TGTGCCAGCTGGGGGAGGACGGGCGGGGGGACCTACGAGCAGTACTTC. Encoded protein: CASWGRTGGGTYEQYF.

This chain uses TRBV5-1 with TRBJ1-3; D gene unclear. The ends were cut back, 3 bases at V and 4 bases at J, with 11 bases in the middle. The CDR3 runs to 14 residues. CDR1 and CDR2 from the germline V gene are SGHRS and YFSETQ. The CDR3 reads CASSYSTGGNTIYF. The DNA for the CDR3 is TGCGCCAGCAGCTACTCGACGGGAGGAAACACCATATATTTT.

The chain recombines TRBV14 with TRBJ2-2; 14 nucleotides align to TRBD2. The CDR3 spans 19 residues. The germline gives CDR1 SGHDN, CDR2 FVKESK. Unmatched junction bases numbered 6, after V lost 0 bases and J lost 3 bases. The CDR3 region is CASSQEMLGLAGDTGELFF. The CDR3 DNA is TGTGCCAGCAGCCAAGAGATGTTGGGACTAGCGGGAGACACCGGGGAGCTGTTTTTT.

The sample holds a few counts of this clone. The chain links TRBV19 to TRBJ2-2; TRBD2 matches at 12 bases. The V and J ends lost 5 bases and 1 base, in that order; junction bases with no gene match: 5. The CDR3 contains 17 residues. Germline assignment: CDR1 LNHDA and CDR2 SQIVND (reference sequence). The DNA for the CDR3 is TGTGCCAGTAGTCGGGAACTAGCGGGAGGGAACACCGGGGAGCTGTTTTTT. This translates into CASSRELAGGNTGELFF. The full variable domain, in which reference TRBV19 and TRBJ2-2 provide the parts outside the CDR3, is DGGITQSPKYLFRKEGQNVTLSCEQNLNHDAMYWYRQDPGQGLRLIYYSQIVNDFQKGDIAEGYSVSREKKESFPLTVTSAQKNPTAFYLCASSRELAGGNTGELFFGEGSRLTVL.

J is TRBJ2-7 and V is TRBV7-2; TRBD2 aligns across 11 bases. The CDR3 contains 14 residues. J gave up 7 bases and V 5 bases, and 7 bases lay outside the gene matches. Germline CDR1 reads SGHTA; CDR2 reads FQGNSA. CDR3 in amino acids: CASSTRGLAGEQYF. CDR3 bases: TGTGCCAGCAGCACCCGCGGACTAGCGGGTGAGCAGTACTTC. Filled out from reference TRBV7-2 and TRBJ2-7, the complete variable domain reads GAGVSQSPSNKVTEKGKDVELRCDPISGHTALYWYRQSLGQGLEFLIYFQGNSAPDKSGLPSDRFSAERTGGSVSTLTIQRTQQEDSAVYLCASSTRGLAGEQYFGPGTRLTVT.

V usage is TRBV14 and J usage is TRBJ2-1; TRBD2 matches 7 bases. V gave up 6 bases and J gave up 10 bases; unmatched junction bases: 18. The CDR3 consists of 16 residues. CDR1 SGHDN and CDR2 FVKESK come from the germline V gene. CDR3 DNA: TGTGCCAGCAGTTCAAAGGGGCGGGAGTTGGATATGGAGCAGTTCTTC. The encoded protein is CASSSKGRELDMEQFF. The full variable domain, its missing parts supplied by reference TRBV14 and TRBJ2-1, is EAGVTQFPSHSVIEKGQTVTLRCDPISGHDNLYWYRRVMGKEIKFLLHFVKESKQDESGMPNNRFLAERTGGTYSTLKVQPAELEDSGVYFCASSSKGRELDMEQFFGPGTRLTVL.

This chain connects TRBV5-1 to TRBJ2-7; 7 bases fit TRBD1. CDR1 is SGHRS, CDR2 YFSETQ, per germline. This CDR3 is built from 15 residues. The V gene end was trimmed by 0 bases and the J gene end by 2 bases; junction bases not matched to a gene: 5. The CDR3 here is CASSLVGGPTYEQYF. Written as DNA, the CDR3 is TGCGCCAGCAGCTTGGTAGGGGGCCCCACCTACGAGCAGTACTTC.

The chain joins TRBV7-2 to TRBJ2-3; 9 positions match TRBD2. Losses at the gene ends were 1 base for V and 6 bases for J; bases not matched to a gene: 11. This CDR3 contains 17 residues. CDR1 and CDR2 from the germline V gene are SGHTA and FQGNSA. The DNA for the CDR3 is TGTGCCAGCAGCTTAGTGGCGACTAGCGGATTCACCGATACGCAGTATTTT. Its translation is CASSLVATSGFTDTQYF.

V is TRBV27 and J is TRBJ1-2; D remains unclear. The CDR3 runs to 14 residues. Germline assignment: CDR1 MNHEY and CDR2 SMNVEV (reference sequence). Trimming removed 2 bases from V and 0 bases from J, with 7 bases in between. CDR3 in amino acids: CASSLNGANYGYTF. CDR3 DNA: TGTGCCAGCAGTTTAAACGGGGCTAACTATGGCTACACCTTC.

The gene calls are TRBV12-3 or TRBV12-4 and TRBJ1-1, with 7 bases matching TRBD1. This CDR3 is 12 amino acids long. Trimming removed 3 bases from V and 9 bases from J; junction bases left unmatched: 4. CDR3 coding DNA: TGTGCCAGCAGTTTCCGACAGGGCAAAGCTTTCTTT. This gives the protein CASSFRQGKAFF.

This clone has just one count. The chain employs TRBV4-2 and TRBJ2-2, with D unresolved. Germline values: CDR1 LGHNA, CDR2 YNFKEQ. V lost 0 bases to trimming and J lost 4 bases, with 6 bases between them. The CDR3 is 14 amino acids. The CDR3 bases are TGTGCCAGCAGCCAAGATAGTAGCACCGGGGAGCTGTTTTTT. It encodes CASSQDSSTGELFF.

The chain is built from TRBV6-5 and TRBJ2-3, with a tentative D call TRBD2 (6 bases). The CDR3 is 12 residues long. V gave up 6 bases and J gave up 4 bases, with 8 bases separating them. Germline V CDR1 and CDR2: MNHEY, SVGAGI. CDR3 region: CASRLASDTQYF. For the CDR3, the DNA is TGTGCCAGCAGACTAGCATCAGATACGCAGTATTTT.

The chain links TRBV7-9 to TRBJ2-1; 9 bases map to TRBD2. Germline lookup yields CDR1 SEHNR and CDR2 FQNEAQ (reference sequence). CDR3 size: 16 residues. Trimming cost V 5 bases and J 10 bases; bases outside gene matches: 15. This chain's CDR3 is CASSAPAGGISIEQFF. The CDR3 DNA is TGTGCCAGCAGCGCCCCGGCGGGGGGGATCTCTATCGAGCAGTTCTTC.

The chain uses TRBV6-5 and TRBJ1-1; 10 bases agree with TRBD1. This CDR3 contains 15 residues. J gave up 4 bases and V 6 bases, and 8 bases lay outside the gene matches. Per the germline V gene, CDR1 is MNHEY and CDR2 is SVGAGI. The CDR3: CASRGGTGAGTEAFF. The CDR3 region has the DNA TGTGCCAGCAGGGGCGGGACAGGGGCCGGCACTGAAGCTTTCTTT.

The chain has TRBV2 and TRBJ2-7; D not resolved. The CDR3 length is 15 residues. Germline CDR1 SNHLY, CDR2 FYNNEI. The V end lost 7 bases, the J end lost 0 bases, and 16 bases lay between the germline ends. The CDR3 loop reads CASKLRVMSSYEQYF. The DNA of the CDR3 is TGTGCCAGCAAACTTCGCGTGATGAGCTCCTACGAGCAGTACTTC.

The J gene is TRBJ1-5, the V gene TRBV2, with D perhaps TRBD1 (6 bases). Germline V gives CDR1 SNHLY, CDR2 FYNNEI. There are 15 residues in the CDR3. Trimming cost V 5 bases and J 0 bases, with 11 bases left between them. As DNA, the CDR3 is TGTGCCAGCAGTCTCGACAGGAATAGCAATCAGCCCCAGCATTTT. Protein product: CASSLDRNSNQPQHF.

The chain recombines TRBV11-3 with TRBJ1-1; D might be TRBD1 (5 bases). The CDR3 runs to 13 residues. Germline CDR1 and CDR2: SGHNT and YENEEA. V was trimmed by 1 base and J by 5 bases, leaving 8 bases between them. Written as DNA, the CDR3 is TGTGCCAGCAGCTTAGGGAGGGGAACTGAAGCTTTCTTT. It is translated as CASSLGRGTEAFF.

The chain employs TRBV7-6 and TRBJ1-2; D is ambiguous. Trimming removed 5 bases from V and 2 bases from J, with 21 bases in between. The CDR3 sequence is 17 residues long. In germline, CDR1 is SGHVS, CDR2 FNYEAQ. The CDR3 sequence: CASSQLSVVRPNYGYTF. The DNA of the CDR3 is TGTGCCAGCAGCCAACTTTCGGTGGTGAGGCCAAACTATGGCTACACCTTC.

V is TRBV15 and J is TRBJ2-7; D unresolved. V was pared by 0 bases and J by 6 bases, with 21 bases between. Per germline, CDR1 LNHNV and CDR2 YYDKDF (reference sequence). CDR3 length equals 17 residues. The CDR3 region has the DNA TGTGCCACCAGCAGAGATCAGGTTGCCCGATTGTCCCCCGAGCAGTACTTC. It codes for CATSRDQVARLSPEQYF.

The chain links TRBV11-2 to TRBJ2-3; TRBD1 matches at 8 bases. This CDR3 spans 15 amino acids. With 6 bases clipped from V and 1 base from J, the junction kept 6 bases outside the gene matches. Germline V lookup: CDR1 SGHAT, CDR2 FQNNGV. The CDR3 sequence: CASSRGTGRTDTQYF. The DNA for the CDR3 is TGTGCCAGCAGTCGAGGGACAGGCCGCACAGATACGCAGTATTTT.

The chain recombines TRBV7-9 with TRBJ1-3; 7 positions match TRBD1. There are 15 residues in the CDR3. V lost 5 bases to trimming and J lost 0 bases; unmatched junction nucleotides: 4. Germline CDR1 is SEHNR and CDR2 is FQNEAQ (reference sequence). CDR3 loop: CASSIGTDSGNTIYF. The CDR3 DNA sequence: TGTGCCAGCAGCATAGGGACAGACTCTGGAAACACCATATATTTT.

The gene calls are TRBV15 and TRBJ1-1; 7 positions match TRBD1. Trimming at V came to 3 bases and at J to 1 base, leaving 5 bases not matched to a gene. Germline-derived CDR1 and CDR2 are LNHNV and YYDKDF (reference sequence). The CDR3 covers 15 residues. CDR3 in amino acids: CATSSTQGRNTEAFF. Written as DNA, the CDR3 is TGTGCCACCAGCAGTACACAGGGGAGGAACACTGAAGCTTTCTTT. Using reference TRBV15 and TRBJ1-1 for the parts outside the CDR3, the full variable domain is DAMVIQNPRYQVTQFGKPVTLSCSQTLNHNVMYWYQQKSSQAPKLLFHYYDKDFNNEADTPDNFQSRRPNTSFCFLDIRSPGLGDTAMYLCATSSTQGRNTEAFFGQGTRLTVV.

The chain recombines TRBV6-5 with TRBJ1-3; 8 nucleotides line up with TRBD1. The V segment lost 0 bases and the J segment 14 bases; nucleotides outside the gene matches: 6. From germline, CDR1 is MNHEY and CDR2 SVGAGI. The CDR3 spans 13 residues. The CDR3 here is CASSYSQGQGLYF. Written as DNA, the CDR3 is TGTGCCAGCAGTTACTCACAAGGACAGGGACTATATTTT.

This chain links TRBV28 with TRBJ1-2, with D perhaps matching TRBD1 (6 bases). The CDR3 is made up of 13 amino acids. The germline V gene has CDR1 MDHEN and CDR2 SYDVKM. V was cut by 2 bases and J by 8 bases, with 12 bases left in between. The CDR3 region is CASSLGGAQGYTF. DNA for the CDR3: TGTGCCAGCAGTTTAGGGGGGGCTCAGGGCTACACCTTC.